The 22 T cell receptor beta chains listed next were all sequenced from one sample in a study of cytomegalovirus exposure and HLA in healthy donors. The PCR employed 60 Vbeta primers together with 13 Jbeta primers. Assay used: immunoSEQ multiplex PCR; TCRdb lists only in-frame clones, some missing. The sample contains about 180,000 clones, just over 70% of which appear only once. The sequenced material came from PBMCs. The receptor source for this set is a human donor in good health.

The V and J genes are TRBV19 and TRBJ1-5, with D uncertain. V lost 7 bases and J 5 bases, leaving 15 bases between the germline ends. CDR3 length equals 14 residues. Germline CDR1 LNHDA, CDR2 SQIVND (reference sequence). The CDR3 DNA is TGTGCCAGTACTGGGAGTTCTGGAGATCAGCCCCAGCATTTT. Protein product: CASTGSSGDQPQHF.

The table lists this clone with a few counts. The CDR3 nucleotides read TGTGCCTGGTCGGGGGGAAGTAATCAGCCCCAGCATTTT. Protein: CAWSGGSNQPQHF. This chain connects TRBV30 to TRBJ1-5; possible D gene TRBD1, 5 bases. Per the germline V gene, CDR1 is GTSNPN and CDR2 is SVGIG (reference sequence). Between the trimmed V and J ends, which lost 5 bases and 4 bases, there was a span of 12 bases. The CDR3 covers 13 residues.

This clone came up once. At one of its ends the junction is not consistent with the germline gene, which may arise from a read error. The gene calls are TRBV7-9 and TRBJ1-2; possibly TRBD1 for D (5 bases). This CDR3 region has 13 residues. Germline V lookup: CDR1 SEHNR, CDR2 FQNEAQ (reference sequence). The CDR3 nucleotides read TGTGCCAGCAGCCCCAGGGAGGGCTATGGCTACCCCTTC. This gives the protein CASSPREGYGYPF.

The chain joins TRBV7-2 to TRBJ1-2; D perhaps matches TRBD1 (6 bases). The CDR3 consists of 15 residues. Per the germline V gene, CDR1 is SGHTA and CDR2 is FQGNSA. Trimming removed 5 bases at V and 0 bases at J, with 13 bases between. This CDR3 reads CASSRVTGSNYGYTF. Here the CDR3 DNA reads TGTGCCAGCAGCCGAGTGACAGGCTCTAACTATGGCTACACCTTC.

With respect to this clone: Other DNA sequences in this sample translate to the same CDR3. The chain couples TRBV7-9 to TRBJ1-2, with TRBD1 identical over 8 bases. CDR3 length equals 14 residues. Germline V gene sequence: CDR1 SEHNR, CDR2 FQNEAQ (reference sequence). J gave up 4 bases and V 5 bases, and 6 bases lay outside the gene matches. The chain's CDR3 is CASSLGQGGYGYTF. The CDR3 nucleotides read TGTGCCAGCAGCCTCGGACAGGGAGGCTATGGCTACACCTTC.

The CDR3 region has the DNA TGTGCCAGCAGCTTAGGCCGGGGCAGGGGTGGCTATGGCTACACCTTC. Amino acid sequence: CASSLGRGRGGYGYTF. The V and J genes are TRBV13 and TRBJ1-2, with D possibly matching TRBD1 (6 bases). CDR1 and CDR2 from the germline V gene are PRHDT and FYEKMQ (reference sequence). V lost 0 bases, J lost 4 bases, and 15 bases lay in between. The CDR3 totals 16 residues.

The V gene is TRBV11-2, the J gene TRBJ1-1; 8 bases fit TRBD1. Per germline, CDR1 SGHAT and CDR2 FQNNGV. After removal of 6 bases from V and 1 base from J, the junction contained 7 bases not matched to a gene. This CDR3 is built from 15 residues. The CDR3, as DNA: TGTGCCAGCAGTTCCCAGGGGGCGTCGAACACTGAAGCTTTCTTT. This translates into CASSSQGASNTEAFF.

This chain joins TRBV10-1 and TRBJ2-2, with a possible D match to TRBD2 (5 bases). The CDR3 totals 14 residues. V was cut by 8 bases and J by 3 bases, with 13 bases left in between. Germline loops: CDR1 WNHNN, CDR2 SYGVQD (reference sequence). The CDR3 loop reads CASRGAIDTGELFF. CDR3 DNA: TGCGCCAGCCGGGGAGCTATCGACACCGGGGAGCTGTTTTTT.

The V gene is TRBV7-2, the J gene TRBJ2-7, with TRBD2 as a possible D gene (7 bases). Germline values: CDR1 SGHTA, CDR2 FQGNSA. Trimming shortened V by 4 bases and J by 0 bases, and 10 bases separated the two germline ends. This CDR3 spans 14 amino acids. This chain's CDR3 is CASSSAGASYEQYF. The CDR3 bases are TGTGCCAGCAGCTCGGCGGGGGCCTCCTACGAGCAGTACTTC.

The chain is built from TRBV19 and TRBJ2-3; D is possibly TRBD2 (6 bases). V was clipped by 2 bases and J by 6 bases, with 18 bases between them. This CDR3 has 16 residues. Germline lookup yields CDR1 LNHDA and CDR2 SQIVND (reference sequence). Here the CDR3 reads CASSITGGKVGDTQYF. The CDR3 DNA sequence: TGTGCCAGTAGTATAACCGGGGGAAAGGTCGGGGATACGCAGTATTTT.

The chain links TRBV4-1 to TRBJ2-1; TRBD2 aligns across 9 bases. The CDR3 extends over 15 amino acids. CDR1 and CDR2 (germline): MGHRA, YSYEKL. V shed 5 bases and J 3 bases; nucleotides not matched to a gene: 5. The CDR3 region is CASSSGLAIYNEQFF. CDR3 sequence (DNA): TGCGCCAGCAGCTCCGGACTAGCGATCTACAATGAGCAGTTCTTC.

V and J are TRBV2 and TRBJ1-2; 8 nucleotides agree with TRBD1. Germline V gene lookup returns CDR1 SNHLY and CDR2 FYNNEI. With V trimmed by 8 bases and J by 5 bases, 10 bases remained unmatched. The CDR3 consists of 14 residues. The CDR3 loop is CASSAGTGPYGYTF. CDR3 sequence (DNA): TGTGCCAGCTCAGCCGGGACAGGCCCGTATGGCTACACCTTC.

This clone was counted a few times. The rearrangement joins TRBV6-1 to TRBJ2-3, with 10 bases lining up with TRBD2. Germline trimming cut 5 bases from V and 1 base from J; bases unmatched to any gene: 3. Germline V gene data show CDR1 as MNHNS and CDR2 as SASEGT. CDR3 length: 15 residues. The CDR3 spells CASSTTSGGTDTQYF. The CDR3 DNA is TGTGCCAGCAGTACCACTAGCGGGGGCACAGATACGCAGTATTTT.

V is TRBV6-5 and J is TRBJ2-3, with 8 bases identical to TRBD1. The CDR3 has 13 residues. V lost 6 bases and J lost 9; bases outside the gene matches: 8. CDR1 is MNHEY and CDR2 is SVGAGI in the germline V gene. The CDR3, as DNA: TGTGCCAGCAGGCAACAGGGGGAGAGGACGCAGTATTTT. It encodes CASRQQGERTQYF.

This clone appeared a few times. The rearrangement uses TRBV20-1 and TRBJ1-6, with unresolved D. Per germline, CDR1 DFQATT and CDR2 SNEGSKA (reference sequence). Trimming stripped 6 bases from V and 11 bases from J, with 8 bases between. The CDR3 is 10 residues long. The CDR3 reads CSAPSAPLHF. CDR3 coding DNA: TGCAGTGCCCCGTCCGCACCCCTCCACTTT.

The table lists this clone with a few counts. Other nucleotide sequences in the sample specify the same CDR3. The chain employs TRBV5-4 and TRBJ2-5; D ambiguous. Germline V CDR1 and CDR2: SGHNT, YYREEE (reference sequence). The CDR3 has 15 amino acids. Trimming took off 4 bases at V and 1 base at J, with 14 bases between the two ends. CDR3 region: CASSVSQVVQETQYF. The CDR3, as DNA: TGTGCCAGCAGCGTATCCCAGGTAGTCCAAGAGACCCAGTACTTC.

This chain joins TRBV5-4 and TRBJ2-7, with D perhaps TRBD1 (6 bases). The CDR3 runs 14 residues. The germline CDR1 and CDR2 sequences are SGHNT and YYREEE (reference sequence). With 1 base removed from V and 3 bases from J, the gap between germline ends came to 11 bases. The CDR3 sequence is CASSLYVRGYEQYF. The CDR3 DNA reads as TGTGCCAGCAGCTTGTACGTCAGGGGCTACGAGCAGTACTTC.

The J gene is TRBJ2-5, the V gene TRBV7-9; possible D gene TRBD2, 7 bases. This CDR3 contains 18 residues. Trimming took off 3 bases at V and 0 bases at J, with 20 bases between the two ends. In germline, CDR1 is SEHNR, CDR2 FQNEAQ (reference sequence). CDR3 DNA: TGTGCCAGCAGCTTCGTAGGGGGGGACTCGCCGTACCAAGAGACCCAGTACTTC. Translating gives CASSFVGGDSPYQETQYF. Filled out from reference TRBV7-9 and TRBJ2-5, the complete variable domain reads DTGVSQNPRHKITKRGQNVTFRCDPISEHNRLYWYRQTLGQGPEFLTYFQNEAQLEKSRLLSDRFSAERPKGSFSTLEIQRTEQGDSAMYLCASSFVGGDSPYQETQYFGPGTRLLVL.

V gene TRBV6-1 combines with J gene TRBJ1-2, with 9 nucleotides matching TRBD1. Germline V gene sequence: CDR1 MNHNS, CDR2 SASEGT. Trimming removed 5 bases from V and 7 bases from J; junction bases left unmatched: 11. The CDR3 is 15 amino acids. CDR3: CASSRAGTGLSGYTF. The DNA for the CDR3 is TGTGCCAGCAGTAGGGCCGGGACAGGGCTTTCTGGCTACACCTTC.

The rearrangement links TRBV5-8 to TRBJ2-5; 7 bases match TRBD2. This CDR3 has 14 residues. Germline CDR1 and CDR2: SGHTS and YDEGEE. Losses at the gene ends were 0 bases for V and 9 bases for J; bases not matched to a gene: 8. The DNA of the CDR3 is TGTGCCAGCAGCTTGGGACTAGCCCTCCGGGCCCAGTACTTC. Translated, it gives CASSLGLALRAQYF.

The rearrangement uses TRBV4-3 and TRBJ2-7; 10 bases are a match to TRBD2. This CDR3 comprises 15 residues. CDR1 is LGHNA, CDR2 YSLEER, per germline. J gave up 2 bases and V 4 bases, and 5 bases lay outside the gene matches. This chain's CDR3 is CASSPGTSVAYEQYF. The CDR3 region has the DNA TGCGCCAGCAGCCCCGGGACTAGCGTGGCCTACGAGCAGTACTTC.

Of note for this clone: The sample holds other DNA sequences that translate to the same CDR3. CDR3 loop: CASSVGNNQPQHF. CDR3 bases: TGTGCCAGCAGCGTAGGTAACAATCAGCCCCAGCATTTT. The chain employs TRBV9 and TRBJ1-5; D uncertain. The CDR3 spans 13 residues. Germline assignment: CDR1 SGDLS and CDR2 YYNGEE. Trimming pared 0 bases from V and 3 bases from J, leaving 4 bases between. The full variable domain, completed using reference TRBV9 and TRBJ1-5, is DSGVTQTPKHLITATGQRVTLRCSPRSGDLSVYWYQQSLDQGLQFLIQYYNGEERAKGNILERFSAQQFPDLHSELNLSSLELGDSALYFCASSVGNNQPQHFGDGTRLSIL.